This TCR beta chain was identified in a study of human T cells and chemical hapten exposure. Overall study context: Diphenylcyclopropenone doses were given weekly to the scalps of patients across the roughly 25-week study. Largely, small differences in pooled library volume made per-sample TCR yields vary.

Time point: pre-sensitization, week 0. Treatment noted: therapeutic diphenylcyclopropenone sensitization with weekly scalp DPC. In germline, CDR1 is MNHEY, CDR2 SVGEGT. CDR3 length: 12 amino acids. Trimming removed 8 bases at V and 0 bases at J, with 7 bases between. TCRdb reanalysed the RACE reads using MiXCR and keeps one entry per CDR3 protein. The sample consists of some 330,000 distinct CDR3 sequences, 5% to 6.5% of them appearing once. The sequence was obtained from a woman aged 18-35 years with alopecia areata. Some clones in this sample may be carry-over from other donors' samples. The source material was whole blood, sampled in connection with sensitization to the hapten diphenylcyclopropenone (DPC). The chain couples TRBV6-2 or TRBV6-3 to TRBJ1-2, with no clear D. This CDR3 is CASAKANYGYTF. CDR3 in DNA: TGTGCCAGCGCAAAGGCTAACTATGGCTACACCTTC.